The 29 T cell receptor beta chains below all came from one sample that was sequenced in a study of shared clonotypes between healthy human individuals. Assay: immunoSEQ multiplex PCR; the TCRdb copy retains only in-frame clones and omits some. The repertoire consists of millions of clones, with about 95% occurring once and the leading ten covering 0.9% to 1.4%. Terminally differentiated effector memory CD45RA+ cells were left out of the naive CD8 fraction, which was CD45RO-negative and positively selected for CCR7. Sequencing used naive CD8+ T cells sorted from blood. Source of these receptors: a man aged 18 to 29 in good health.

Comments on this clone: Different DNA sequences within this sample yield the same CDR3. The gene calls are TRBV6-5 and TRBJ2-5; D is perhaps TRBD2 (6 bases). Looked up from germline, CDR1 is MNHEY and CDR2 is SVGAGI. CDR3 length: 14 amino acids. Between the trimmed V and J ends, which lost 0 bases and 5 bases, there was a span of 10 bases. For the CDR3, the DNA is TGTGCCAGCAGTTACTCGGAGGGATTGGAGACCCAGTACTTC. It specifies CASSYSEGLETQYF.

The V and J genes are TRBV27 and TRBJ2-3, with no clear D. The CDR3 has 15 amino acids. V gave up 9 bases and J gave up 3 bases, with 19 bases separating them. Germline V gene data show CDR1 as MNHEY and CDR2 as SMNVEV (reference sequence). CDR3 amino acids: CARPFLPAVTDTQYF. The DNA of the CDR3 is TGTGCCAGGCCCTTTCTCCCCGCGGTAACAGATACGCAGTATTTT.

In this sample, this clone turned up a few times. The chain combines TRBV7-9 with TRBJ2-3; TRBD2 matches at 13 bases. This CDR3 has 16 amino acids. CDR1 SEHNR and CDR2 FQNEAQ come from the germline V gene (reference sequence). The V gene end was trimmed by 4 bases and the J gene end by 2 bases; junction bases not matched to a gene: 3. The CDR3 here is CASSWTSGGFTDTQYF. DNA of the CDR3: TGTGCCAGCAGCTGGACTAGCGGGGGATTCACAGATACGCAGTATTTT.

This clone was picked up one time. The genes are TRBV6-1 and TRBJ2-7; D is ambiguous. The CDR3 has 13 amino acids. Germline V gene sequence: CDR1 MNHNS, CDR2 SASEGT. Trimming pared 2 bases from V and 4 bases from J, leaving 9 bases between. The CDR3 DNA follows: TGTGCCAGCAGTGAAACCCCAGTTTACGAGCAGTACTTC. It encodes CASSETPVYEQYF.

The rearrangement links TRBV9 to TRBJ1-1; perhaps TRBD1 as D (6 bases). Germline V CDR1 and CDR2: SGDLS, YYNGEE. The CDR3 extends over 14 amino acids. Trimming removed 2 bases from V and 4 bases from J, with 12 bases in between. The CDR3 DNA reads TGTGCCAGCAGCGTTGGGCAGGGGCCCACTGAAGCTTTCTTT. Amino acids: CASSVGQGPTEAFF.

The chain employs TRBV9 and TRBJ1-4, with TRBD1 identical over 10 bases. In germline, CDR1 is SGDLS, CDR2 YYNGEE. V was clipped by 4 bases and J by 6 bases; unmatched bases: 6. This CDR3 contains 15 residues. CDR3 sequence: CASSTQTGGDEKLFF. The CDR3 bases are TGTGCCAGCAGCACCCAGACAGGGGGCGATGAAAAACTGTTTTTT.

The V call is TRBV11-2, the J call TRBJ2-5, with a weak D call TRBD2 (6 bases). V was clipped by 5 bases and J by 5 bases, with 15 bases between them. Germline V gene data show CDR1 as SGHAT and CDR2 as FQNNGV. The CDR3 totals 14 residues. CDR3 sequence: CASSLSGGPETQYF. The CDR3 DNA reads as TGTGCCAGCAGCCTTAGCGGTGGGCCGGAGACCCAGTACTTC.

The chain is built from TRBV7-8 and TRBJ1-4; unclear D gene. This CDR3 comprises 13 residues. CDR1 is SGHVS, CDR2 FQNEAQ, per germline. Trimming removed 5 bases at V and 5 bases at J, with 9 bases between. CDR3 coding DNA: TGTGCCAGCAGCCTCCCCCCGAATGAAAAACTGTTTTTT. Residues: CASSLPPNEKLFF.

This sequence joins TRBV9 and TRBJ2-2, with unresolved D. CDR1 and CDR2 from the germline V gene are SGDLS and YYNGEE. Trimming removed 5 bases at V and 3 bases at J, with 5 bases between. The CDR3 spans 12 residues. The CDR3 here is CASRRYTGELFF. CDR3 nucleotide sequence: TGTGCCAGCAGAAGGTACACCGGGGAGCTGTTTTTT.

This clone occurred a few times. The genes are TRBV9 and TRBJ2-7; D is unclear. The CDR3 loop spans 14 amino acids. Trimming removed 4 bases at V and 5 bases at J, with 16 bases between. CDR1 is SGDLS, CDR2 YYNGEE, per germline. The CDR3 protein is CASSPSGVIHEQYF. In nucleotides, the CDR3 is TGTGCCAGCAGCCCGAGTGGGGTTATCCACGAGCAGTACTTC.

CDR3 coding DNA: TGTGCCAGCAGCTTAGAAGGGACTAGCGGGTTCTATGAGCAGTTCTTC. It encodes CASSLEGTSGFYEQFF. The chain has TRBV7-2 and TRBJ2-1; 12 bases agree with TRBD2. Germline values: CDR1 SGHTA, CDR2 FQGNSA. CDR3 size: 16 residues. The trim removed 1 base at V and 8 bases at J, leaving 6 bases unmatched.

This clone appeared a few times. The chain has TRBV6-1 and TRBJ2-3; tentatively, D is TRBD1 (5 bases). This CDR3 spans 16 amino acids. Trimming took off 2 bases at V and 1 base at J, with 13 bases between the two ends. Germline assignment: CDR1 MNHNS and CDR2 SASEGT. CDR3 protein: CASSEQGGGGTDTQYF. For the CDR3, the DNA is TGTGCCAGCAGTGAACAGGGTGGTGGCGGCACAGATACGCAGTATTTT.

The CDR3 spells CASSERDRLYEQYF. The DNA of the CDR3 is TGTGCCAGCAGCGAACGGGACAGGCTGTACGAGCAGTACTTC. The V and J genes are TRBV13 and TRBJ2-7; 8 nucleotides align to TRBD1. With V trimmed by 5 bases and J by 4 bases, 7 bases remained unmatched. Germline-derived CDR1 and CDR2 are PRHDT and FYEKMQ (reference sequence). The length of the CDR3 is 14 residues.

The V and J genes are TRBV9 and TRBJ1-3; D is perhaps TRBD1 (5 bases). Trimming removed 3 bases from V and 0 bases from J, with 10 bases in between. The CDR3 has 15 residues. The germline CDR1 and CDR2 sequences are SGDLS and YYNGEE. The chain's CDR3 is CASSALQDSGNTIYF. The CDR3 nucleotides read TGTGCCAGCAGCGCCTTACAGGACTCTGGAAACACCATATATTTT. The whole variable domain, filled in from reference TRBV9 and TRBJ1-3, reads DSGVTQTPKHLITATGQRVTLRCSPRSGDLSVYWYQQSLDQGLQFLIQYYNGEERAKGNILERFSAQQFPDLHSELNLSSLELGDSALYFCASSALQDSGNTIYFGEGSWLTVV.

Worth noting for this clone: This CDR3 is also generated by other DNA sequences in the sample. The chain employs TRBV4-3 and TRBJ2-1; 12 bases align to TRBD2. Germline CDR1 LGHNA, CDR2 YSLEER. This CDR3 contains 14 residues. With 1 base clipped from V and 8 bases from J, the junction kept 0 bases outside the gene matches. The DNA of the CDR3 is TGCGCCAGCAGCCAAGGACTAGCGGGAGATGAGCAGTTCTTC. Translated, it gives CASSQGLAGDEQFF.

CDR3 region: CASSIASLAGEGGGELFF. CDR3 nucleotide sequence: TGTGCCAGTAGTATAGCCTCCCTAGCGGGAGAGGGTGGCGGGGAGCTGTTTTTT. V usage is TRBV19 and J usage is TRBJ2-2; 10 bases fit TRBD2. V shed 1 base, J shed 7 bases, and the junction held 12 bases outside the gene matches. In germline, CDR1 is LNHDA, CDR2 SQIVND (reference sequence). CDR3 length: 18 amino acids. Full variable domain (remainder filled in from reference TRBV19 and TRBJ2-2): DGGITQSPKYLFRKEGQNVTLSCEQNLNHDAMYWYRQDPGQGLRLIYYSQIVNDFQKGDIAEGYSVSREKKESFPLTVTSAQKNPTAFYLCASSIASLAGEGGGELFFGEGSRLTVL.

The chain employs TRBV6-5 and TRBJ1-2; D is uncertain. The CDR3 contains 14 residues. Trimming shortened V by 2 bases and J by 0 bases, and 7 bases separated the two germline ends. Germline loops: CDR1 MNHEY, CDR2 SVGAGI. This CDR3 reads CASSYEGPNYGYTF. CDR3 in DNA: TGTGCCAGCAGTTACGAGGGCCCTAACTATGGCTACACCTTC.

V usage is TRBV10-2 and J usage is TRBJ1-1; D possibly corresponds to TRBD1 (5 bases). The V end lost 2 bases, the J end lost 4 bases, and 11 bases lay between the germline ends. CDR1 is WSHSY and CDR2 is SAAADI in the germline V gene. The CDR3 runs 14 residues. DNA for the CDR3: TGCGCCAGCAGTGAGCCTGACAGACCCACTGAAGCTTTCTTT. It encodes CASSEPDRPTEAFF.

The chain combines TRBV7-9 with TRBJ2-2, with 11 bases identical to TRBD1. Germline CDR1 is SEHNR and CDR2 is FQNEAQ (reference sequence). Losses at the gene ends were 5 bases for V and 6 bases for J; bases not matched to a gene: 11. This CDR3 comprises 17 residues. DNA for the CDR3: TGTGCCAGCAGCGTATCGAAAGGGACAGGGGGTCCCGGGGAGCTGTTTTTT. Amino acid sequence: CASSVSKGTGGPGELFF.

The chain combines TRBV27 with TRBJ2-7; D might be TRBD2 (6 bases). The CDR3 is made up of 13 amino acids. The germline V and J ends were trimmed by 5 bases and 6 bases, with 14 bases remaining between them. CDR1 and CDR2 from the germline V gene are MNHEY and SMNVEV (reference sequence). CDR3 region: CASSPGTSGEQYF. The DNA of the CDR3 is TGTGCCAGCAGTCCAGGGACTTCGGGCGAGCAGTACTTC.

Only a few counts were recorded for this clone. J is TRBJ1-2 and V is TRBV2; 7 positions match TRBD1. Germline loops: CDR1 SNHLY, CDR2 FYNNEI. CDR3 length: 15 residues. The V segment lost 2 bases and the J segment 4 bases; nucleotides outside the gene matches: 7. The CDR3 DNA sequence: TGTGCCAGCAGTGAATGGTTGGGGACAGCCTATGGCTACACCTTC. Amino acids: CASSEWLGTAYGYTF.

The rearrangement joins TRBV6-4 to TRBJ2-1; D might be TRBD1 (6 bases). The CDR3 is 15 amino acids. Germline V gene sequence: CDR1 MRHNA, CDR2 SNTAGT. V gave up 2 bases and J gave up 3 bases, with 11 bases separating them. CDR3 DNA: TGTGCCAGCAGTGACGGGCCAGGGGACTACAATGAGCAGTTCTTC. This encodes CASSDGPGDYNEQFF.

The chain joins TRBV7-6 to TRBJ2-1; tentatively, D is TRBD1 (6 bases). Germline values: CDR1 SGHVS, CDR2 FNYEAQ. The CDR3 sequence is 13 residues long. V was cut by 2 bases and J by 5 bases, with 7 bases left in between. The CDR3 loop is CASSLTGNNEQFF. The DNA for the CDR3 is TGTGCCAGCAGCTTAACAGGGAACAATGAGCAGTTCTTC. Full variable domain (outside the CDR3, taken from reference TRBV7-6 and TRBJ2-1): GAGVSQSPRYKVTKRGQDVALRCDPISGHVSLYWYRQALGQGPEFLTYFNYEAQQDKSGLPNDRFSAERPEGSISTLTIQRTEQRDSAMYRCASSLTGNNEQFFGPGTRLTVL.

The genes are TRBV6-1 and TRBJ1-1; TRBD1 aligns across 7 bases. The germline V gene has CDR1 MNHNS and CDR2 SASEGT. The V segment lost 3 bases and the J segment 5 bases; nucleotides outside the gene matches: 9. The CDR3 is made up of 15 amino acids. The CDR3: CASSDRTGVGTEAFF. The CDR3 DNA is TGTGCCAGCAGTGATCGAACAGGGGTCGGAACTGAAGCTTTCTTT.

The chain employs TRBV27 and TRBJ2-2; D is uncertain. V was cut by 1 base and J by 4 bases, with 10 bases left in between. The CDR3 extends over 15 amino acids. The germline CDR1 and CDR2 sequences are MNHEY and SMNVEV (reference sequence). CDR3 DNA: TGTGCCAGCAGTTTATTACGTGCTGCCACCGGGGAGCTGTTTTTT. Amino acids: CASSLLRAATGELFF.

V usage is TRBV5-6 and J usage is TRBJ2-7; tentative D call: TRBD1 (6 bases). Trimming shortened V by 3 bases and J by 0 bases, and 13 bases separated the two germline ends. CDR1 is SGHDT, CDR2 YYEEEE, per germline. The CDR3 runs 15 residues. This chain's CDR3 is CASSSTGHFSYEQYF. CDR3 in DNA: TGTGCCAGCAGCTCCACGGGACACTTCTCCTACGAGCAGTACTTC.

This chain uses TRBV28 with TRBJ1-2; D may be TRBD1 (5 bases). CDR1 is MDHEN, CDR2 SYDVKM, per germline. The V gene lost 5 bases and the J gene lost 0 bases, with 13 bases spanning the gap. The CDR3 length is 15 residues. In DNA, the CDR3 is TGTGCCAGCAGTCTGTTGACAGCCCCTAACTATGGCTACACCTTC. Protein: CASSLLTAPNYGYTF.

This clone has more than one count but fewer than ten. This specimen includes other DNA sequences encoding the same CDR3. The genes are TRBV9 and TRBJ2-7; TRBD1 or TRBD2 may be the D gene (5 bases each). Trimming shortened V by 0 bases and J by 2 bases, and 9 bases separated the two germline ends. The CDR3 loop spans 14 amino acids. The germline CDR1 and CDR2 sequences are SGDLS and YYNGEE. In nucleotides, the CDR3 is TGTGCCAGCAGCGTAGGAGGGGCCACCTACGAGCAGTACTTC. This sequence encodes CASSVGGATYEQYF.

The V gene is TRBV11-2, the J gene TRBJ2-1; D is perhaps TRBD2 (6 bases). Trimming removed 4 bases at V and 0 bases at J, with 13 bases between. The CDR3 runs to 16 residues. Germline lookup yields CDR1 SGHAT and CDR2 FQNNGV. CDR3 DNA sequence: TGTGCCAGCAGCTCAAGCGGGCCAAGCTCCTACAATGAGCAGTTCTTC. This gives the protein CASSSSGPSSYNEQFF.